The 28 T cell receptor beta chains below all came from one sample that was sequenced in a study of shared clonotypes between healthy human individuals. Generated by immunoSEQ multiplex PCR, the TCRdb table keeps only in-frame clones and is missing some. Of roughly 2 million clones listed, more than 90% are singletons. Input material: naive CD4+ T cells sorted from blood. Described subset: CD45RA+ positively selected. The receptor source for this set is a man aged 18-30 years in good health.

This clone was seen a single time. The chain is built from TRBV30 and TRBJ2-1; either TRBD1 or TRBD2 may fit D (6 bases each). V was trimmed by 5 bases and J by 6 bases, leaving 14 bases between them. Germline CDR1 reads GTSNPN; CDR2 reads SVGIG (reference sequence). The CDR3 sequence is 13 residues long. The CDR3 reads CAWRGQAGNEQFF. For the CDR3, the DNA is TGTGCCTGGCGGGGGCAGGCTGGCAATGAGCAGTTCTTC. Looking up the rest from reference TRBV30 and TRBJ2-1 gives the full variable domain: SQTIHQWPATLVQPVGSPLSLECTVEGTSNPNLYWYRQAAGRGLQLLFYSVGIGQISSEVPQNLSASRPQDRQFILSSKKLLLSDSGFYLCAWRGQAGNEQFFGPGTRLTVL.

The chain employs TRBV10-2 and TRBJ1-5; no clear D. The CDR3 has 15 amino acids. Trimming shortened V by 0 bases and J by 6 bases, and 12 bases separated the two germline ends. The V gene's germline CDR1 is WSHSY and CDR2 SAAADI. CDR3 nucleotide sequence: TGCGCCAGCAGTGAGTCAATTTCTTTGTCTCAGCCCCAGCATTTT. It yields the protein CASSESISLSQPQHF.

The chain combines TRBV27 with TRBJ1-2, with D perhaps matching TRBD1 (6 bases). From germline, CDR1 is MNHEY and CDR2 SMNVEV (reference sequence). CDR3 size: 12 residues. V was pared by 6 bases and J by 8 bases, with 13 bases between. The CDR3 loop is CASRWGAEGYTF. Written as DNA, the CDR3 is TGTGCCAGCAGATGGGGGGCGGAAGGCTACACCTTC.

The chain is built from TRBV30 and TRBJ1-3, with TRBD1 identical over 7 bases. CDR3 length: 13 residues. The germline CDR1 and CDR2 sequences are GTSNPN and SVGIG (reference sequence). With V trimmed by 3 bases and J by 4 bases, 3 bases remained unmatched. CDR3 coding DNA: TGTGCCTGGAGGACGACAGGGGGAAACACCATATATTTT. Residues: CAWRTTGGNTIYF.

V and J are TRBV19 and TRBJ1-1; D is unresolved. Germline V gives CDR1 LNHDA, CDR2 SQIVND (reference sequence). This CDR3 has 16 amino acids. V was pared by 6 bases and J by 1 base, with 18 bases between. The DNA of the CDR3 is TGTGCCAGTAGCCCTGCGAGGCAGAGGGCGAACACTGAAGCTTTCTTT. As protein: CASSPARQRANTEAFF. The variable domain in full, with the rest retrieved from reference TRBV19 and TRBJ1-1, is DGGITQSPKYLFRKEGQNVTLSCEQNLNHDAMYWYRQDPGQGLRLIYYSQIVNDFQKGDIAEGYSVSREKKESFPLTVTSAQKNPTAFYLCASSPARQRANTEAFFGQGTRLTVV.

This clone was counted a single time. V is TRBV6-5 and J is TRBJ1-1; TRBD1 matches at 7 bases. CDR3 length: 15 amino acids. Per the germline V gene, CDR1 is MNHEY and CDR2 is SVGAGI. Losses at the gene ends were 5 bases for V and 5 bases for J; bases not matched to a gene: 11. CDR3 coding DNA: TGTGCCAGCAGTAGAGACAGGGCGGGGTGGACTGAAGCTTTCTTT. Translation: CASSRDRAGWTEAFF.

The V call is TRBV18, the J call TRBJ1-1; D is unclear. This CDR3 is built from 14 residues. The germline V gene has CDR1 KGHSH and CDR2 LQKENI. The V end was cut by 2 bases, the J end by 1 base, with 8 bases between. The CDR3 spells CASSPLGRNTEAFF. The CDR3 region has the DNA TGTGCCAGCTCACCATTGGGGAGGAACACTGAAGCTTTCTTT.

The genes are TRBV7-9 and TRBJ2-7; possible D gene TRBD2, 5 bases. V lost 1 base, J lost 4 bases, and 17 bases lay in between. The CDR3 loop spans 16 amino acids. In germline, CDR1 is SEHNR, CDR2 FQNEAQ (reference sequence). CDR3 loop: CASSLGLRLEGYEQYF. DNA of the CDR3: TGTGCCAGCAGCTTAGGTCTTCGATTAGAGGGATACGAGCAGTACTTC.

Remarks on this clone: At the DNA level, this CDR3 is encoded by other sequences in the same sample as well. The J gene is TRBJ1-5, the V gene TRBV5-1; D ambiguous. Looked up from germline, CDR1 is SGHRS and CDR2 is YFSETQ. Trimming pared 0 bases from V and 0 bases from J, leaving 4 bases between. The length of the CDR3 is 14 residues. CDR3 in amino acids: CASSLEGSNQPQHF. The CDR3 DNA follows: TGCGCCAGCAGCTTGGAAGGTAGCAATCAGCCCCAGCATTTT.

The chain carries TRBV11-2 and TRBJ2-7, with D perhaps TRBD1 (5 bases). Trimming pared 1 base from V and 6 bases from J, leaving 10 bases between. In germline, CDR1 is SGHAT, CDR2 FQNNGV. The CDR3 contains 13 residues. The DNA of the CDR3 is TGTGCCAGCAGCTTAGGGCTTCAGGGCGAGCAGTACTTC. It codes for CASSLGLQGEQYF. Together with reference TRBV11-2 and TRBJ2-7, the CDR3 gives the full variable domain: EAGVAQSPRYKIIEKRQSVAFWCNPISGHATLYWYQQILGQGPKLLIQFQNNGVVDDSQLPKDRFSAERLKGVDSTLKIQPAKLEDSAVYLCASSLGLQGEQYFGPGTRLTVT.

J is TRBJ2-1 and V is TRBV2; D is unresolved. Trimming removed 6 bases at V and 2 bases at J, with 14 bases between. Germline V gene sequence: CDR1 SNHLY, CDR2 FYNNEI. The CDR3 spans 15 residues. The CDR3 loop reads CASRETERPYNEQFF. CDR3 bases: TGTGCCAGCAGGGAAACTGAGCGCCCCTACAATGAGCAGTTCTTC.

This rearrangement joins TRBV7-2 to TRBJ2-3, with D perhaps matching TRBD2 (5 bases). Germline assignment: CDR1 SGHTA and CDR2 FQGNSA. V lost 0 bases and J 4 bases, leaving 11 bases between the germline ends. The CDR3 covers 15 residues. CDR3 DNA: TGTGCCAGCAGCTTAGCTGGAGAGGGCTCAGATACGCAGTATTTT. Translated, it gives CASSLAGEGSDTQYF.

The rearrangement links TRBV7-3 to TRBJ2-7; possible D gene TRBD2, 6 bases. The germline gives CDR1 SGHTA, CDR2 FQGTGA. The CDR3 totals 14 residues. The V end was cut by 11 bases, the J end by 2 bases, with 19 bases between. CDR3 in amino acids: CAPKGRAGTYEQYF. DNA for the CDR3: TGTGCCCCTAAAGGACGGGCGGGGACCTACGAGCAGTACTTC. The whole variable domain, filled in from reference TRBV7-3 and TRBJ2-7, reads GAGVSQTPSNKVTEKGKYVELRCDPISGHTALYWYRQSLGQGPEFLIYFQGTGAADDSGLPNDRFFAVRPEGSVSTLKIQRTERGDSAVYLCAPKGRAGTYEQYFGPGTRLTVT.

The V call is TRBV29-1, the J call TRBJ2-3; possibly TRBD1 for D (5 bases). Trimming left V 5 bases short and J 0 bases short, with 15 bases between. The CDR3 runs 15 residues. Germline-derived CDR1 and CDR2 are SQVTM and ANQGSEA. The CDR3 spells CSVMQGRSSTDTQYF. CDR3 coding DNA: TGCAGCGTTATGCAGGGCCGTTCTAGCACAGATACGCAGTATTTT.

The rearrangement links TRBV5-6 to TRBJ2-7, with 7 bases lining up with TRBD1. Looked up from germline, CDR1 is SGHDT and CDR2 is YYEEEE. V trimming: 1 base; J trimming: 6 bases; junction bases outside the gene matches: 10. The CDR3 totals 15 residues. Here the CDR3 DNA reads TGTGCCAGCAGCTTGTTAGACAGGGAGAAAGGCGAGCAGTACTTC. Amino acids: CASSLLDREKGEQYF.

The V and J genes are TRBV4-1 and TRBJ1-2; TRBD1 matches 7 bases. The CDR3 loop spans 18 amino acids. V shed 1 base and J 4 bases; nucleotides not matched to a gene: 15. The germline V gene encodes CDR1 MGHRA and CDR2 YSYEKL. CDR3 sequence (DNA): TGCGCCAGCAGCCAAGGCGAACAGGGGATTGGGAAGGGCTATGGCTACACCTTC. As protein: CASSQGEQGIGKGYGYTF.

The chain combines TRBV7-8 with TRBJ1-2, with D maybe TRBD1 (6 bases). CDR1 and CDR2 from the germline V gene are SGHVS and FQNEAQ. V was cut by 4 bases and J by 11 bases, with 14 bases left in between. The CDR3 is 12 residues long. The CDR3 sequence is CASSSEGGLYTF. The CDR3, as DNA: TGTGCCAGCAGCTCCGAGGGGGGCCTTTACACCTTC.

This chain links TRBV7-3 with TRBJ2-1; 13 bases are a match to TRBD2. V lost 3 bases and J lost 8; bases outside the gene matches: 10. The CDR3 is made up of 17 amino acids. CDR1 and CDR2 from the germline V gene are SGHTA and FQGTGA. The CDR3 region has the DNA TGTGCCAGCAGCTTCGGGACTAGCGGGGAGATCGGTTATGAGCAGTTCTTC. Translated, it gives CASSFGTSGEIGYEQFF.

V usage is TRBV6-1 and J usage is TRBJ2-5; TRBD2 aligns across 9 bases. Germline CDR1 MNHNS, CDR2 SASEGT. The CDR3 sequence is 12 residues long. The CDR3 sequence is CESGGRQETQYF. The CDR3 bases are TGTGAAAGCGGGGGGCGCCAAGAGACCCAGTACTTC.

The rearrangement uses TRBV4-3 and TRBJ2-1; D is undetermined. The CDR3 has 18 amino acids. V was trimmed by 0 bases and J by 2 bases, leaving 17 bases between them. In germline, CDR1 is LGHNA, CDR2 YSLEER. The DNA for the CDR3 is TGCGCCAGCAGCCAAGATAGGTACGGGTCTCGGGCCTACAATGAGCAGTTCTTC. Protein sequence: CASSQDRYGSRAYNEQFF.

This rearrangement joins TRBV27 to TRBJ1-4, with a tentative D call TRBD1 (5 bases). Germline lookup yields CDR1 MNHEY and CDR2 SMNVEV (reference sequence). The CDR3 has 13 amino acids. V was shortened by 5 bases and J by 7 bases, with 11 bases between the two germline ends. The CDR3: CASSKGAIEKLFF. In DNA form, the CDR3 reads TGTGCCAGCAGTAAAGGGGCAATTGAAAAACTGTTTTTT.

As to this clone: The same CDR3 arises from other DNA sequences in this sample as well. The V call is TRBV9, the J call TRBJ2-7; D is ambiguous. The CDR3 contains 15 residues. V gave up 0 bases and J gave up 1 base, with 11 bases separating them. Germline lookup yields CDR1 SGDLS and CDR2 YYNGEE. The CDR3 DNA is TGTGCCAGCAGCGTAGGAGGTGGGCGGTCCTACGAGCAGTACTTC. Translation: CASSVGGGRSYEQYF.

CDR3 sequence reads: CASSLVGTVGEAFF. CDR3 nucleotide sequence: TGTGCCAGCAGCTTAGTTGGGACAGTCGGTGAAGCTTTCTTT. The chain recombines TRBV11-2 with TRBJ1-1, with TRBD1 matching over 7 bases. The CDR3 is made up of 14 amino acids. CDR1 is SGHAT, CDR2 FQNNGV, per germline. V gave up 1 base and J gave up 7 bases; unmatched junction bases: 6.

The chain couples TRBV28 to TRBJ1-3, with D tentatively TRBD1 (5 bases). V shed 3 bases and J shed 0 bases, with 18 bases lying between them. Germline CDR1 is MDHEN and CDR2 is SYDVKM. The CDR3 runs to 18 residues. CDR3 coding DNA: TGTGCCAGCAGTTTCAACCGGGACGGGTCGTTCTCTGGAAACACCATATATTTT. Residues: CASSFNRDGSFSGNTIYF.

The chain employs TRBV5-6 and TRBJ2-5; 8 bases map to TRBD2. Germline V lookup: CDR1 SGHDT, CDR2 YYEEEE. The length of the CDR3 is 16 residues. V trimming: 1 base; J trimming: 4 bases; junction bases outside the gene matches: 9. The CDR3 here is CASSLLSGGPPETQYF. The CDR3 nucleotides are TGTGCCAGCAGCTTGTTAAGCGGGGGACCTCCAGAGACCCAGTACTTC. Full variable domain (missing parts from reference TRBV5-6 and TRBJ2-5): DAGVTQSPTHLIKTRGQQVTLRCSPKSGHDTVSWYQQALGQGPQFIFQYYEEEERQRGNFPDRFSGHQFPNYSSELNVNALLLGDSALYLCASSLLSGGPPETQYFGPGTRLLVL.

This chain connects TRBV21-1 to TRBJ1-6; the table gives TRBD1 as D, unverified against the DNA. TRBV21-1 is classified as a pseudogene. The CDR3 has 21 amino acids. In DNA, the CDR3 is TGTGCCAGCAGCAAAGAAAGTTGGGGACAGCAGGGGTTCTCCTATAATTCACCCCTCCACTTT. Translation: CASSKESWGQQGFSYNSPLHF.

The rearrangement links TRBV7-9 to TRBJ2-7; no clear D. The V end was cut by 0 bases, the J end by 6 bases, with 6 bases between. Germline loops: CDR1 SEHNR, CDR2 FQNEAQ (reference sequence). CDR3 length equals 12 residues. The CDR3 DNA reads as TGTGCCAGCAGCTTAGCCAAGGCCGAGCAGTACTTC. This sequence encodes CASSLAKAEQYF.

V gene TRBV27 combines with J gene TRBJ2-7, with TRBD1 matching over 11 bases. The V and J ends lost 7 bases and 5 bases, in that order; junction bases with no gene match: 10. Germline V gene lookup returns CDR1 MNHEY and CDR2 SMNVEV (reference sequence). The CDR3 runs to 15 residues. The CDR3 DNA sequence: TGTGCCAGCAAGGACAGGGGGCAGGTCGTCAACGAGCAGTACTTC. As protein: CASKDRGQVVNEQYF.